This T cell receptor beta chain was recorded in a study of T cell responses to AZD1222 COVID-19 vaccine. Whole-study context: Timing groups of about 4 and about 12 weeks for second doses were pooled. Study-level findings and limits: Females made up more of the donors, who were largely white British, and clonal diversity may have come out too low.

This clone was recorded once. Its cognate antigen is unknown. CDR1 and CDR2 (germline): SGHDN, FVKESK. The length of the CDR3 is 13 residues. V trimming: 4 bases; J trimming: 4 bases; junction bases outside the gene matches: 3. TCRdb's table, derived via immunoSEQ multiplex PCR, lists solely in-frame clones and lacks some. Of more than 50,000 clones listed, 70% to 90% were seen once; the top ten hold 3.9%. The specimen was peripheral blood, collected on day 0 of AZD1222 vaccination. The rearrangement uses TRBV14 and TRBJ2-7; TRBD1 matches at 8 bases. The TCR originated in an adult in good health. CDR3 coding DNA: TGTGCCAGCAGCCGCCGACAGGGGTACGAGCAGTACTTC. Its protein product is CASSRRQGYEQYF.